This T cell receptor beta chain was retrieved from a study of molecular identifiers for immune sequencing clone quantification. MiXCR, run by TCRdb on the PCR reads, gives a single entry per CDR3 protein. The table lists under 800,000 distinct CDR3 sequences, approximately 24% of them singletons, with around 0.78% in the top ten. This TCR came from a human donor in good health. Some libraries in this study had Jurkat cell RNA spiked in. Sequencing was performed on naive CD8+ T cells from blood, with Jurkat cell RNA spiked in. Subset given: FACS-sorted CD8+CD4-CCR7+CD45RA+ naive T cells.

The chain's CDR3 is CASSASPGTSAGDTQYF. Here the CDR3 DNA reads TGTGCCAGCAGCGCCTCCCCCGGGACTAGTGCGGGAGATACGCAGTATTTT. The chain links TRBV12-3 or TRBV12-4 to TRBJ2-3; 8 bases match TRBD2. The CDR3 sequence is 17 residues long. The trim removed 6 bases at V and 5 bases at J, leaving 16 bases unmatched.